Listed here are 15 T cell receptor beta chains from one sample, sequenced in a study of blood T cell repertoires in COVID-19. Sequencing was performed with immunoSEQ multiplex PCR; in TCRdb, only in-frame clones are kept and a portion is missing. The sample holds 200,000 to 250,000 clones, about 85% seen once. The sample was peripheral blood. The source of these receptors is a man aged 25 to 40 with active or convalescent COVID-19.

The CDR3 DNA reads TGTGCCAGCAGTTACAAGGGGGCAGGAGAAAAACTGTTTTTT. The encoded protein is CASSYKGAGEKLFF. V gene TRBV6-2 or TRBV6-3 combines with J gene TRBJ1-4; TRBD1 agrees at 7 bases. There are 14 residues in the CDR3. Germline V gene sequence: CDR1 MNHEY, CDR2 SVGEGT. The V gene end was trimmed by 2 bases and the J gene end by 8 bases; junction bases not matched to a gene: 5.

This clone has a handful of counts. The gene calls are TRBV3-1 (or the pseudogene TRBV3-2) and TRBJ2-5; no clear D. Germline V gene sequence: CDR1 LGHDT, CDR2 YNNKEL (reference sequence). V lost 3 bases and J 5 bases, leaving 7 bases between the germline ends. The CDR3 has 12 amino acids. This CDR3 reads CASSQAWETQYF. In nucleotides, the CDR3 is TGTGCCAGCAGCCAGGCATGGGAGACCCAGTACTTC.

A single count supports this clone. The chain combines TRBV29-1 with TRBJ1-1, with D perhaps matching TRBD1 (5 bases). Germline loops: CDR1 SQVTM, CDR2 ANQGSEA. The V gene lost 6 bases and the J gene lost 5 bases, with 10 bases spanning the gap. CDR3 length: 11 residues. CDR3 loop: CSVGRGTEAFF. CDR3 nucleotides: TGCAGCGTGGGGAGGGGTACTGAAGCTTTCTTT.

The rearrangement joins TRBV24-1 to TRBJ2-1; D possibly corresponds to TRBD1 (6 bases). Germline V gene lookup returns CDR1 KGHDR and CDR2 SFDVKD. V was shortened by 5 bases and J by 9 bases, with 7 bases between the two germline ends. CDR3 size: 11 residues. CDR3 region: CATSGGGEQFF. CDR3 nucleotides: TGTGCCACCAGTGGAGGGGGTGAGCAGTTCTTC.

V and J are TRBV28 and TRBJ2-1, with 9 bases matching TRBD2. V was clipped by 10 bases and J by 5 bases; unmatched bases: 15. The germline V gene encodes CDR1 MDHEN and CDR2 SYDVKM. The CDR3 is made up of 16 amino acids. As DNA, the CDR3 is TGTGCCACTACTACTTCTGGAAGCGGGAGGAACAATGAGCAGTTCTTC. It translates to CATTTSGSGRNNEQFF.

The gene calls are TRBV4-3 and TRBJ2-5, with 10 bases matching TRBD2. V lost 1 base, J lost 4 bases, and 3 bases stayed unmatched. The CDR3 covers 15 residues. Germline CDR1 reads LGHNA; CDR2 reads YSLEER. The CDR3 sequence is CASSQGLAGAETQYF. The CDR3 DNA reads as TGCGCCAGCAGCCAAGGCCTAGCGGGAGCAGAGACCCAGTACTTC.

The chain carries TRBV19 and TRBJ1-1; D gene ambiguous. The CDR3 sequence is 13 residues long. V was shortened by 8 bases and J by 0 bases, with 10 bases between the two germline ends. Germline lookup yields CDR1 LNHDA and CDR2 SQIVND (reference sequence). The chain's CDR3 is CASGQNVNTEAFF. The CDR3 region has the DNA TGTGCCAGTGGCCAGAACGTGAACACTGAAGCTTTCTTT. The full variable domain, in which reference TRBV19 and TRBJ1-1 provide the parts outside the CDR3, is DGGITQSPKYLFRKEGQNVTLSCEQNLNHDAMYWYRQDPGQGLRLIYYSQIVNDFQKGDIAEGYSVSREKKESFPLTVTSAQKNPTAFYLCASGQNVNTEAFFGQGTRLTVV.

This clone has only one observation. The V call is TRBV7-2, the J call TRBJ1-5; maybe TRBD1 (5 bases). CDR1 and CDR2 from the germline V gene are SGHTA and FQGNSA. The CDR3 totals 14 residues. V shed 3 bases and J shed 7 bases, with 13 bases lying between them. The CDR3 sequence is CASSLGRVDQPQHF. The CDR3, as DNA: TGTGCCAGCAGCTTGGGCAGGGTCGACCAGCCCCAGCATTTT.

CDR3 nucleotides: TGTGCCAGCAGCTTTACCCGGGACAGGGCCTATGGCTACACCTTC. It specifies CASSFTRDRAYGYTF. The chain is built from TRBV5-6 and TRBJ1-2; 9 bases agree with TRBD1. V gave up 2 bases and J gave up 4 bases; unmatched junction bases: 6. Germline CDR1 SGHDT, CDR2 YYEEEE. The CDR3 is made up of 15 amino acids.

The chain has TRBV11-2 and TRBJ2-1, with 12 bases aligning to TRBD2. The CDR3 spans 15 residues. Germline V gene data show CDR1 as SGHAT and CDR2 as FQNNGV. Germline trimming cut 0 bases from V and 10 bases from J; bases unmatched to any gene: 4. CDR3 protein: CASSLDGLAGWEQFF. CDR3 sequence (DNA): TGTGCCAGCAGCTTAGATGGACTAGCGGGGTGGGAGCAGTTCTTC.

This clone was detected a few times. The gene calls are TRBV25-1 and TRBJ1-2; the D gene is possibly TRBD1 (5 bases). The CDR3 extends over 12 amino acids. Germline CDR1 reads MGHDK; CDR2 reads SYGVNS. Trimming cost V 3 bases and J 11 bases, with 13 bases left between them. The CDR3 protein is CASSEGFSGYTF. The CDR3 region has the DNA TGTGCCAGCAGTGAGGGATTCTCAGGGTACACCTTC.

V usage is TRBV6-6 and J usage is TRBJ1-1; tentative D call: TRBD1 (5 bases). The germline V gene encodes CDR1 MNHNY and CDR2 SVGAGI (reference sequence). V was shortened by 6 bases and J by 1 base, with 9 bases between the two germline ends. This CDR3 region has 13 residues. CDR3 DNA: TGTGCCAGCAGACGCGGACAGAACACTGAAGCTTTCTTT. It translates to CASRRGQNTEAFF.

The chain has TRBV15 and TRBJ2-5; 8 positions agree with TRBD1. Trimming removed 4 bases from V and 5 bases from J; junction bases left unmatched: 9. Germline lookup yields CDR1 LNHNV and CDR2 YYDKDF (reference sequence). The length of the CDR3 is 15 residues. In DNA, the CDR3 is TGTGCCACCAGCAAAGCCGCGACAGGGGAGGAGACCCAGTACTTC. Its translation: CATSKAATGEETQYF.

V is TRBV6-2 or TRBV6-3 and J is TRBJ2-1; 10 nucleotides align to TRBD2. Per the germline V gene, CDR1 is MNHEY and CDR2 is SVGEGT. The CDR3 totals 14 residues. V shed 4 bases, J shed 9 bases, and the junction held 6 bases outside the gene matches. The CDR3 reads CASSFLAGAGEQFF. CDR3 DNA: TGTGCCAGCAGTTTCCTAGCGGGGGCGGGTGAGCAGTTCTTC.

The rearrangement uses TRBV19 and TRBJ1-5; D possibly corresponds to TRBD1 (5 bases). V lost 2 bases and J lost 5, with 13 bases in between. CDR3 size: 15 residues. Germline V gene lookup returns CDR1 LNHDA and CDR2 SQIVND (reference sequence). The CDR3 is CASSISPGFDQPQHF. CDR3 in DNA: TGTGCCAGTAGTATAAGTCCAGGGTTCGATCAGCCCCAGCATTTT.